This TCR beta chain is from a study of blood T cell repertoires in COVID-19. Participants had their cohort set by participant-reported clinical history. In the original workflow: The authors estimated nucleated cell counts from reference gene primer amplification. Repertoires were generated with immunoSEQ multiplex PCR, while TCRdb's copy carries only in-frame clones and drops some. V and J calls and clone size are as listed in that table; D and trimming were resolved from the DNA. The data contain roughly 180,000 clones, 75% to 85% of them singletons. CDR3 length: 14 amino acids. Germline values: CDR1 SGDLS, CDR2 YYNGEE. V shed 6 bases and J shed 3 bases, with 12 bases lying between them. Notes on this clone: Other DNA sequences in the same sample also yield this CDR3.

This rearrangement joins TRBV9 to TRBJ2-2, with D possibly matching TRBD1 (5 bases). The TCR sequence derives from a man aged 35 to 55 who had recovered from COVID-19. The sequencing sample was made of PBMCs or T cells enriched from blood (not recorded which). CDR3 sequence reads: CASKQGADTGELFF. CDR3 coding DNA: TGTGCCAGCAAGCAAGGGGCCGACACCGGGGAGCTGTTTTTT. The full variable domain, with the rest looked up from reference TRBV9 and TRBJ2-2, is DSGVTQTPKHLITATGQRVTLRCSPRSGDLSVYWYQQSLDQGLQFLIQYYNGEERAKGNILERFSAQQFPDLHSELNLSSLELGDSALYFCASKQGADTGELFFGEGSRLTVL.